This T cell receptor (beta chain) was captured in a study of blood T cells in healthy people across ages (dated by TCRdb to 2014 to 2015). Notes on the research overall: Template switching captured roughly one uniquely barcoded TCR beta cDNA molecule per two T cells in model experiments. Using deep sequencing normalized with unique cDNA molecular identifiers, the study measured how TCR beta repertoire diversity changes with age. Four age groups were formed from the donors: young (average approximately 15 years), middle-aged (approximately 40), aged (under 70) and long-lived (about 80). Donors of different ages were randomly distributed across sequencing lanes to avoid experimental bias. The study analyzed two additional independent replicas of 1 million unique cDNA reads from the same blood draw for two donors, one aged 18 to 30 and one aged 80 or older. The study at large found these results: As age increased, observed TCR beta diversity per million T cells dropped in a roughly linear way, and a significant reduction was already evident by age 40. Total diversity estimates from one million sequenced T cells were considered lower bounds and underestimates. Compared with the aged group, the long-lived group had more naive CD4+ T cells, fewer expanded clones and increased TCR diversity, a pattern suggesting age selection. Bulk unsorted PBMC profiling prevented conclusive comparison of naive and antigen-experienced compartments. Because donor CMV infection status was unknown, age-related changes in expanded clonotypes were potentially confounded. Observed TCR beta diversity correlated strongly with the percentage of naive T cells measured by flow cytometry.

Library preparation used 5' RACE. Instrument used: Illumina HiSeq 2500. A second roughly 6 to 12 cycle PCR used a sample-barcoded 5' primer and a J-beta primer mix. Each TCR beta cDNA molecule received a unique molecular identifier from a template-switch 5' adaptor carrying 12 random nucleotides. Each sample yielded at least 2.5 million CDR3-containing paired-end reads. All of the RNA was converted into first-strand cDNA using the Mint cDNA synthesis kit, with a TRBC-specific oligonucleotide serving as the primer. All cDNA was treated with uracil-DNA glycosylase and then went through a first 18-cycle PCR with the universal primers M1SS and BC2_uni_R. The published analysis was carried out like this. Normalization of each sample was performed by random selection of 1 million high-quality reads, each carrying a distinct molecular identifier. Reads with shared molecular identifiers were discarded instead of being binned into consensus sequences. MiTCR, run with a Q25 quality threshold and the strictest error-elimination algorithm, handled CDR3 identification, clonotype clustering and error correction. A nonparametric unseen species model using Euler transformation provided a lower-bound estimate of total TCR beta diversity. TCRdb itself trimmed the public reads at Q25 with fastp, ran MiXCR and retained productive beta chains. Duplicate CDR3 protein sequences are folded into a single record with the most common DNA and genes. It is TCRdb's table, rather than the study itself, that gives the V and J calls and clone size. In all, the sample holds about 720,000 distinct CDR3 sequences, and approximately 22% of those were seen once. 22% of the sample goes to the ten largest clones.

CDR1 is given as SGDLS and CDR2 as YYNGEE, both from the germline V gene. Trimming takes 0 bases from V and 3 bases from J, and the germline ends sit 25 bases apart. The cysteine opens and the phenylalanine closes a CDR3 of 20 amino acids. The CDR3 DNA has 60 bases and is translated from base 1. Donors were a few dozen systemically healthy Caucasian individuals from Russia aged roughly 6 to 90 years. Each donor gave about 9.7 milliliters of peripheral blood, drawn into EDTA-treated Vacutainer tubes. Ficoll-Paque density-gradient centrifugation was used to isolate PBMCs, with at least 7 million per sample. Total RNA was extracted from PBMCs with Trizol reagent, with at least 5 micrograms obtained per sample. Naive CD45RAhigh/CD27high T cell percentages were measured by flow cytometry on a PBMC aliquot from every donor. This clonotype was found a few times. Which antigen it targets is not known. No much larger clone is present one base from it, and per-base qualities are unavailable.

The chain is encoded by TRBV9 joined to TRBJ2-1; the D gene is perhaps TRBD1 or TRBD2, each of them matching over 5 bases. The source material was blood. This sequence originates from a man between 70 and 80 years old in good health. CDR3 region: CASSVGSDYRGLPFYNEQFF. The DNA sequence is TGTGCCAGCAGCGTAGGAAGTGACTACCGGGGCCTGCCATTCTACAATGAGCAGTTCTTC.